The clone carrying this T cell receptor beta chain has a handful of counts. Its antigen is unknown. One entry per CDR3 protein, called by TCRdb with MiXCR from the 5' RACE reads. The sample holds fewer than 650,000 distinct CDR3 sequences, less than 25% seen once. These data are taken from a study of T-cell memory formation after mild COVID-19. Points from the study as a whole: Second-wave clones with a day 37 peak had unconfirmed SARS-CoV-2 specificity. Pre-infection memory held some responding clones, suggesting pre-existing cross-reactive T cells responded.

The sample comprised PBMCs or a T cell subset sorted from them (not recorded which). The origin of this receptor is an adult woman who had mild COVID-19 (a few samples of this study predate the infection). Cell type and time point are not known.

CDR3 DNA sequence: TGCGCCAGCAGCATCCAATTAGAAACTGAAGCTTTCTTT. Its translation: CASSIQLETEAFF. The chain carries TRBV5-1 and TRBJ1-1; D unresolved. Trimming stripped 4 bases from V and 5 bases from J, with 12 bases between. In germline, CDR1 is SGHRS, CDR2 YFSETQ. The CDR3 length is 13 residues.